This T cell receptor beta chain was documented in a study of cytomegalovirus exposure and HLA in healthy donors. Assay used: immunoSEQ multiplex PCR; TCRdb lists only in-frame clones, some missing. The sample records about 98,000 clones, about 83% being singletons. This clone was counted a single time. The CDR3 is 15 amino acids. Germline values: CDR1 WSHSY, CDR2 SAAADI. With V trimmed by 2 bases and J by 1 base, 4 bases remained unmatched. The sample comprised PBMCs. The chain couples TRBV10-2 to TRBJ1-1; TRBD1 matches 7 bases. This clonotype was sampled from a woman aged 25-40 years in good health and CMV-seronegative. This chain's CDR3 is CASSEPRTGNTEAFF. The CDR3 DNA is TGCGCCAGCAGTGAGCCTAGGACAGGGAACACTGAAGCTTTCTTT.